These T cell receptor beta chains were read from a single sample in a study of beta chain features in type 1 diabetes. Sequencing used immunoSEQ multiplex PCR; TCRdb keeps in-frame clones, though not all of them. Of just over 450,000 clones in the sample, 25% to 35% were seen once. Sequencing was performed on naive CD4+ T cells from blood. The receptors shown here come from a man aged 18 to 35 in good health. CDR3s include the opening cysteine and the closing phenylalanine or tryptophan. The D gene is left open where the match is weak. Rows may omit the clone size; those that give it use once, few, many or a size class.

TRBV5-1	TRBJ2-3	.	.	TGCGCCAGCAGCTTGGGGCAGGACACAGATACGCAGTATTTT	CASSLGQDTDTQYF
TRBV7-9	TRBJ2-3	few	TRBD2	TGTGCCAGCAGCTTGCTAGCGGCAGATACGCAGTATTTT	CASSLLAADTQYF
TRBV30	TRBJ1-3	.	.	TGTGCCCGGGCAGACGGATTCTCTGGAAACACCATATATTTT	CARADGFSGNTIYF
TRBV5-1	TRBJ2-2	.	TRBD2	TGCGCCAGCAGCTTGGCGACTAGCGATACCGGGGAGCTGTTTTTT	CASSLATSDTGELFF
TRBV7-9	TRBJ2-7	.	.	TGTGCCAGCAGCCGGGGTTCGTCAGACACCTCCTACGAGCAGTACTTC	CASSRGSSDTSYEQYF
TRBV5-4	TRBJ2-1	.	TRBD2	TGTGCCAGCAGTATAATAGCGGGAGTGGTCAATGAGCAGTTCTTC	CASSIIAGVVNEQFF
TRBV30	TRBJ2-2	.	.	TGTGCCTGGAGTGCTCATCTTACTGGGAGCGGGGAGCTGTTTTTT	CAWSAHLTGSGELFF
TRBV2	TRBJ1-2	.	.	TGTGCCAGCAGTGGCGAGACAGCGGCTGGCTACACCTTC	CASSGETAAGYTF
TRBV11-1	TRBJ2-1	.	.	TGTGCCAGCAGCTTGGTTAGTGGGTACAATGAGCAGTTCTTC	CASSLVSGYNEQFF
TRBV7-3	TRBJ2-7	few	.	TGTGCCAGCAGCTTAGGCCCGGGGTACGAGCAGTACTTC	CASSLGPGYEQYF
TRBV14	TRBJ1-4	few	.	TGTGCCAGCAGCCAAACATCGAAACTGTTTTTT	CASSQTSKLFF
TRBV18	TRBJ2-1	few	TRBD1	TGTGCCAGCTCACCAGAGACAGGGGGCAATGAGCAGTTCTTC	CASSPETGGNEQFF
TRBV28	TRBJ2-5	.	.	TGTGCCAGCAGTTTTTCCCAAAAACGGGTAGAGACCCAGTACTTC	CASSFSQKRVETQYF
TRBV9	TRBJ2-7	.	TRBD2	TGTGCCAGCAGCGTAGGAGCGGGACCCTACGAGCAGTACTTC	CASSVGAGPYEQYF
TRBV30	TRBJ2-3	few	.	TGTGCCTGGACCGTGGGGCAGCTCACAGATACGCAGTATTTT	CAWTVGQLTDTQYF
TRBV10-3	TRBJ2-7	.	.	TGTGCCATCAGCCTGGGCCAGGTTAGCTCCTACGAGCAGTACTTC	CAISLGQVSSYEQYF
TRBV30	TRBJ2-2	few	.	TGTGCCTGGAGTATCTACAGGGACACCGGGGAGCTGTTTTTT	CAWSIYRDTGELFF
TRBV10-3	TRBJ2-7	.	.	TGTGCCATCTCGGGACCCGAAATTTCCTACGAGCAGTACTTC	CAISGPEISYEQYF
TRBV30	TRBJ2-7	few	TRBD1	TGTGCCTGGAGGCGACAGGGGGACTCCTACGAGCAGTACTTC	CAWRRQGDSYEQYF
TRBV4-3	TRBJ1-2	.	.	TGCGCCAGCAGCCAAGAGTCACAGCCCTATGGCTACACCTTC	CASSQESQPYGYTF
TRBV9	TRBJ1-1	.	.	TGTGCCAGTAATTCAGTGGGATGGAACACTGAAGCTTTCTTT	CASNSVGWNTEAFF
TRBV5-6	TRBJ2-1	.	.	TGTGCCAGCAGCTTCGTATACAATGAGCAGTTCTTC	CASSFVYNEQFF